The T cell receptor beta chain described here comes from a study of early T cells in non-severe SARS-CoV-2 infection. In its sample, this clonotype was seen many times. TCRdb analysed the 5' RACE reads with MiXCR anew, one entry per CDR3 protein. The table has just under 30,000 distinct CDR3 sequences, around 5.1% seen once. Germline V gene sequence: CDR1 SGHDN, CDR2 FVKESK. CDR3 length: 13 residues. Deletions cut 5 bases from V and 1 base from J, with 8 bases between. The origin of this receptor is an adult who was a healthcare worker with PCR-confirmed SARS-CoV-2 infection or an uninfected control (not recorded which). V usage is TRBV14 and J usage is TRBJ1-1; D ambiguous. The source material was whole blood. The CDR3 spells CASSASRNTEAFF. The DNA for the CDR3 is TGTGCCAGCAGCGCCTCCAGGAACACTGAAGCTTTCTTT.